Listed here are 25 T cell receptor beta chains from one sample, sequenced in a study of graft-versus-host responses after intestinal transplantation. Plating combined roughly 200,000 CFSE-labeled responder cells with roughly 200,000 irradiated, violet-dye-labeled stimulator cells. Sequencing was performed with immunoSEQ multiplex PCR; in TCRdb, only in-frame clones are kept and a portion is missing. The sample yields 8,000 or so clones, about a third seen once. This specimen consisted of alloreactive CD8+ T cells from a mixed lymphocyte reaction culture, obtained before intestinal transplant. This sample's subset: CFSE-low proliferating T cells sorted from roughly 6-day pre-transplant mixed lymphocyte reaction (GvH or HvG direction). The receptors derive from a human patient who received an intestinal transplant.

CDR3 coding DNA: TGTGCCAGCAGGAGGGGACTAGCGGAACCTTACGAGCAGTACTTC. Its translation: CASRRGLAEPYEQYF. The rearrangement joins TRBV2 to TRBJ2-7, with TRBD2 identical over 11 bases. The CDR3 has 15 residues. Losses at the gene ends were 6 bases for V and 4 bases for J; bases not matched to a gene: 8. CDR1 is SNHLY, CDR2 FYNNEI, per germline.

The chain uses TRBV9 and TRBJ1-2, with D perhaps TRBD1 (6 bases). From germline, CDR1 is SGDLS and CDR2 YYNGEE. Trimming pared 6 bases from V and 6 bases from J, leaving 21 bases between. The CDR3 runs to 15 residues. In DNA form, the CDR3 reads TGTGCCAGCAATCCGGGCGGCTGGGGGCAAGATGGCTACACCTTC. This sequence encodes CASNPGGWGQDGYTF.

The J gene is TRBJ2-3, the V gene TRBV28; the D is unclear. This CDR3 has 16 amino acids. Between the trimmed V and J ends, which lost 2 bases and 3 bases, there was a span of 15 bases. Germline V gives CDR1 MDHEN, CDR2 SYDVKM. CDR3 bases: TGTGCCAGCAGTTTAGGAGTCCGAAGGTCGACAGATACGCAGTATTTT. This translates into CASSLGVRRSTDTQYF.

This clone is deemed medium-sized. This chain joins TRBV27 and TRBJ1-2; D is unresolved. The V end was cut by 3 bases, the J end by 3 bases, with 8 bases between. The CDR3 spans 13 residues. The germline gives CDR1 MNHEY, CDR2 SMNVEV (reference sequence). The CDR3 bases are TGTGCCAGCAGTTTTTACGGGGACTATGGCTACACCTTC. The encoded protein is CASSFYGDYGYTF.

There are a few counts of this clone. The chain is built from TRBV5-6 and TRBJ1-1; D is possibly TRBD1 (5 bases). The germline V and J ends were trimmed by 0 bases and 6 bases, with 12 bases remaining between them. Germline V lookup: CDR1 SGHDT, CDR2 YYEEEE. CDR3 length: 14 residues. The CDR3 DNA follows: TGTGCCAGCAGCTTGGCGTGGGACTTAGCTGAAGCTTTCTTT. This gives the protein CASSLAWDLAEAFF.

This rearrangement joins TRBV27 to TRBJ1-5; D not resolved. The CDR3 extends over 14 amino acids. V lost 3 bases to trimming and J lost 10 bases, with 16 bases between them. From germline, CDR1 is MNHEY and CDR2 SMNVEV (reference sequence). CDR3 sequence reads: CASSLIMRSQPQHF. The CDR3, as DNA: TGTGCCAGCAGTTTGATAATGAGGTCGCAACCCCAGCATTTT.

The rearrangement uses TRBV4-1 and TRBJ2-7; TRBD1 might be the D (5 bases). The germline CDR1 and CDR2 sequences are MGHRA and YSYEKL. Trimming pared 1 base from V and 2 bases from J, leaving 15 bases between. This CDR3 comprises 16 residues. CDR3 loop: CASSQGTGPTAYEQYF. CDR3 nucleotide sequence: TGCGCCAGCAGCCAAGGTACAGGCCCGACGGCCTACGAGCAGTACTTC.

The gene calls are TRBV27 and TRBJ2-2, with D uncertain. Germline CDR1 and CDR2: MNHEY and SMNVEV (reference sequence). The CDR3 has 15 amino acids. V shed 3 bases and J shed 1 base, with 9 bases lying between them. Here the CDR3 reads CASSFIAGNTGELFF. The CDR3 nucleotides are TGTGCCAGCAGTTTCATCGCAGGGAACACCGGGGAGCTGTTTTTT.

This clone was counted only a few times. The chain uses TRBV7-8 and TRBJ2-1; D gene ambiguous. The V and J ends lost 1 base and 2 bases respectively, with 9 bases between them. Germline V gene sequence: CDR1 SGHVS, CDR2 FQNEAQ. This CDR3 is built from 15 residues. In DNA, the CDR3 is TGTGCCAGCAGCTTAGGCGGTAGTCCCTACAATGAGCAGTTCTTC. This gives the protein CASSLGGSPYNEQFF. Combining the CDR3 with reference TRBV7-8 and TRBJ2-1 gives the whole variable domain GAGVSQSPRYKVAKRGQDVALRCDPISGHVSLFWYQQALGQGPEFLTYFQNEAQLDKSGLPSDRFFAERPEGSVSTLKIQRTQQEDSAVYLCASSLGGSPYNEQFFGPGTRLTVL.

This clone rates as medium-sized. This sequence joins TRBV13 and TRBJ2-7; D may be TRBD2 (5 bases). In germline, CDR1 is PRHDT, CDR2 FYEKMQ (reference sequence). This CDR3 region has 13 residues. Trimming shortened V by 0 bases and J by 7 bases, and 10 bases separated the two germline ends. The CDR3, as DNA: TGTGCCAGCAGCTTAGGATCCCCGGGGGAGCAGTACTTC. Translating gives CASSLGSPGEQYF.

The V and J genes are TRBV7-2 and TRBJ2-6; D remains ambiguous. V gave up 5 bases and J gave up 5 bases, with 25 bases separating them. CDR1 is SGHTA and CDR2 is FQGNSA in the germline V gene. CDR3 size: 19 residues. The CDR3 sequence: CASSGLFRRRQSRANVLTF. CDR3 coding DNA: TGTGCCAGCAGCGGCCTGTTCAGAAGACGACAAAGTCGGGCCAACGTCCTGACTTTC.

The chain carries TRBV4-1 and TRBJ2-5; 10 bases match TRBD2. The J call is doubtful: the DNA matches TRBJ2-7 better. The CDR3 sequence is 19 residues long. Per germline, CDR1 MGHRA and CDR2 YSYEKL. In DNA form, the CDR3 reads TGCGCCAGCAGCCAAGTAGGTAGACTAGCGGGTCTCTCTCCTAACGAGCAGTACTTC. Translating it yields CASSQVGRLAGLSPNEQYF.

This clone appeared a few times. The limits of the CDR3 on the DNA are not certain, so only TCRdb's listed CDR3 is given. The rearrangement uses TRBV6-1 and TRBJ2-7; the table's D gene call, TRBD1, was not cross checked with the DNA. Germline CDR1 is MNHNS and CDR2 is SASEGT. The CDR3 is 14 amino acids long, termini counted. The CDR3 sequence: CASTFGQGAYEQYF.

The J gene is TRBJ2-3, the V gene TRBV4-2; 13 bases fit TRBD2. After removal of 1 base from V and 6 bases from J, the junction contained 10 bases not matched to a gene. The length of the CDR3 is 18 residues. Germline loops: CDR1 LGHNA, CDR2 YNFKEQ. The CDR3 nucleotides read TGTGCCAGCAGCCAAGTAGAGGGACTAGCGGGGAGCCAGGATACGCAGTATTTT. Its protein product is CASSQVEGLAGSQDTQYF.

Sample share makes this clone medium-sized. This sequence joins TRBV27 and TRBJ1-2; no firm D call. CDR3 length: 13 amino acids. Trimming removed 6 bases at V and 2 bases at J, with 10 bases between. Germline V gene data show CDR1 as MNHEY and CDR2 as SMNVEV (reference sequence). The CDR3 here is CASRFSRNYGYTF. CDR3 bases: TGTGCCAGCAGATTTTCGAGAAACTATGGCTACACCTTC.

This clone is categorized as medium-sized (0.01 to 0.1%). The gene calls are TRBV19 and TRBJ1-2, with a possible D match to TRBD1 (5 bases). The V and J ends lost 2 bases and 5 bases respectively, with 15 bases between them. The CDR3 length is 15 residues. Germline values: CDR1 LNHDA, CDR2 SQIVND (reference sequence). The CDR3 here is CASSIPGRAGYGYTF. The CDR3 DNA reads as TGTGCCAGTAGTATACCTGGCAGGGCTGGTTATGGCTACACCTTC.

The chain joins TRBV30 to TRBJ1-6; D remains ambiguous. V shed 2 bases and J shed 8 bases, with 10 bases lying between them. This CDR3 has 13 amino acids. The germline CDR1 and CDR2 sequences are GTSNPN and SVGIG (reference sequence). The CDR3: CAWSLQTYSPLHF. The CDR3 DNA reads TGTGCCTGGAGTCTTCAGACTTATTCACCCCTCCACTTT.

This clone has just a few counts. CDR3 sequence: CASSSGLAGGKQYF. The CDR3 nucleotides are TGTGCCAGCAGCTCGGGACTAGCGGGTGGAAAGCAGTATTTT. The rearrangement links TRBV13 to TRBJ2-3; TRBD2 matches 12 bases. Germline V gene sequence: CDR1 PRHDT, CDR2 FYEKMQ (reference sequence). This CDR3 spans 14 amino acids. J lost 11 bases, V lost 4 bases, and 7 bases had no gene match.

This chain joins TRBV6-5 and TRBJ1-1; unclear D gene. The CDR3 consists of 10 residues. From germline, CDR1 is MNHEY and CDR2 SVGAGI. The V gene lost 5 bases and the J gene lost 6 bases, with 4 bases spanning the gap. This CDR3 is CASSGPEAFF. In nucleotides, the CDR3 is TGTGCCAGCAGTGGCCCTGAAGCTTTCTTT.

The chain uses TRBV27 and TRBJ2-7; the match to TRBD1 covers 7 bases. CDR3 length: 15 amino acids. CDR1 is MNHEY, CDR2 SMNVEV, per germline (reference sequence). Germline trimming cut 5 bases from V and 4 bases from J; bases unmatched to any gene: 11. The CDR3 DNA sequence: TGTGCCAGCAGTCCCGATCCGGGACAGAAGTACGAGCAGTACTTC. This encodes CASSPDPGQKYEQYF.

Only a few counts were recorded for this clone. The chain couples TRBV19 to TRBJ2-7; 10 nucleotides match TRBD1. Trimming at V came to 3 bases and at J to 2 bases, leaving 4 bases not matched to a gene. The germline V gene has CDR1 LNHDA and CDR2 SQIVND (reference sequence). This CDR3 is built from 15 residues. The CDR3 loop reads CASSIGTGVAYEQYF. The CDR3 nucleotides are TGTGCCAGTAGTATCGGGACAGGGGTTGCCTACGAGCAGTACTTC. Full variable domain (missing parts from reference TRBV19 and TRBJ2-7): DGGITQSPKYLFRKEGQNVTLSCEQNLNHDAMYWYRQDPGQGLRLIYYSQIVNDFQKGDIAEGYSVSREKKESFPLTVTSAQKNPTAFYLCASSIGTGVAYEQYFGPGTRLTVT.

The chain has TRBV6-1 and TRBJ2-2, with TRBD1 matching over 10 bases. Germline loops: CDR1 MNHNS, CDR2 SASEGT. This CDR3 is 15 amino acids long. J was trimmed by 7 bases and V by 6 bases; bases with no gene match: 8. The CDR3 protein is CASSRMGQGLGELFF. CDR3 sequence (DNA): TGTGCCAGCAGCAGAATGGGACAGGGGCTCGGGGAGCTGTTTTTT.

The gene calls are TRBV6-5 and TRBJ1-2, with D tentatively TRBD1 (5 bases). The CDR3 is 14 residues long. V was trimmed by 0 bases and J by 6 bases, leaving 11 bases between them. Per the germline V gene, CDR1 is MNHEY and CDR2 is SVGAGI. The chain's CDR3 is CASSYSPGGDGYTF. In DNA, the CDR3 is TGTGCCAGCAGTTACTCCCCCGGGGGGGATGGCTACACCTTC.

The V and J genes are TRBV29-1 and TRBJ1-2; D not certain. V was clipped by 7 bases and J by 3 bases, with 21 bases between them. From germline, CDR1 is SQVTM and CDR2 ANQGSEA. The CDR3 sequence is 15 residues long. The CDR3 loop is CSAGPIIERDYGYTF. In nucleotides, the CDR3 is TGCAGCGCCGGACCTATCATCGAGAGGGACTATGGCTACACCTTC.

This sequence joins TRBV7-9 and TRBJ2-1; D gene uncertain. The CDR3 is 14 residues long. V lost 1 base to trimming and J lost 3 bases, with 7 bases between them. Per the germline V gene, CDR1 is SEHNR and CDR2 is FQNEAQ (reference sequence). The CDR3, as DNA: TGTGCCAGCAGCTTAGTTGCGAACTACAATGAGCAGTTCTTC. Amino acids: CASSLVANYNEQFF.